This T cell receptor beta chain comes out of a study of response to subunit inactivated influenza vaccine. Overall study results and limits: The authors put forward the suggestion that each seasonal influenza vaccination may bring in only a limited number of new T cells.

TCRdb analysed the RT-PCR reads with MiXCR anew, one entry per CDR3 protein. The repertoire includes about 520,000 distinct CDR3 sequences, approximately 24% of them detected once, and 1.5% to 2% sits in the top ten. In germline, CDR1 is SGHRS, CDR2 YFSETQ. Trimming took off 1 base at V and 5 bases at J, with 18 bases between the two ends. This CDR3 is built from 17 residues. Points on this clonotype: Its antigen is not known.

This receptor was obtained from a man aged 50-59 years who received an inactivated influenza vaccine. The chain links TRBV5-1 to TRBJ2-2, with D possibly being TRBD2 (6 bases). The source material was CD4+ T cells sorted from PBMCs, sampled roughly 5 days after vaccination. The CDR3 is CASSLFSGEVRTGELFF. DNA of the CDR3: TGCGCCAGCAGCTTGTTTTCGGGGGAAGTAAGAACCGGGGAGCTGTTTTTT. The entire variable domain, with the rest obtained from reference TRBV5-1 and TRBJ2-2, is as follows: KAGVTQTPRYLIKTRGQQVTLSCSPISGHRSVSWYQQTPGQGLQFLFEYFSETQRNKGNFPGRFSGRQFSNSRSEMNVSTLELGDSALYLCASSLFSGEVRTGELFFGEGSRLTVL.